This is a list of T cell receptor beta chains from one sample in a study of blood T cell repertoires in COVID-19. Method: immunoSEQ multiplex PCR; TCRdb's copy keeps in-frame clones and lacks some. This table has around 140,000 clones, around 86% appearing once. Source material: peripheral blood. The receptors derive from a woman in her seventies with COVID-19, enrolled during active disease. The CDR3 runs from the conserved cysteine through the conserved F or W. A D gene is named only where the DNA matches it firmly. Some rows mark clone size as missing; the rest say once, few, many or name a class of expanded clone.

CDR3 DNA: TGTGCCAGCAGTGGCGGGACTAGCGGGTGGGGCACAGATACGCAGTATTTT
CDR3 protein: CASSGGTSGWGTDTQYF
V gene: TRBV25-1
clone size: -
J gene: TRBJ2-3
D gene: TRBD2

CDR3 DNA: TGTGCCAGTAGTGGCCTCTATCAGCCCCAGCATTTT
CDR3 protein: CASSGLYQPQHF
V gene: TRBV19
clone size: -
J gene: TRBJ1-5
D gene: -

CDR3 DNA: TGTGCCAGCAGTGCTCAACCGATGAGCACTGAAGCTTTCTTT
CDR3 protein: CASSAQPMSTEAFF
V gene: TRBV6-4
clone size: -
J gene: TRBJ1-1
D gene: -

CDR3 DNA: TGTGCCAGCAGTTTCGCAGGGGGCTATGGCTACACCTTC
CDR3 protein: CASSFAGGYGYTF
V gene: TRBV27
clone size: -
J gene: TRBJ1-2
D gene: TRBD1

CDR3 DNA: TGTGCCAGCAGCCACCACCGCCGGGACAGGGGTCTCAATGAGCAGTTCTTC
CDR3 protein: CASSHHRRDRGLNEQFF
V gene: TRBV14
clone size: -
J gene: TRBJ2-1
D gene: TRBD1

CDR3 DNA: TGTGCCAGCAGACAGGACAGGAGCACTGAAGCTTTCTTT
CDR3 protein: CASRQDRSTEAFF
V gene: TRBV6-5
clone size: -
J gene: TRBJ1-1
D gene: TRBD1

CDR3 DNA: TGTGCCAGCAGCTTCGCGGACAGGGTTTGGTACGAGCAGTACTTC
CDR3 protein: CASSFADRVWYEQYF
V gene: TRBV5-6
clone size: -
J gene: TRBJ2-7
D gene: TRBD1

CDR3 DNA: TGTGCCAGCAGTTTAGGGGGGGCATACAATGAGCAGTTCTTC
CDR3 protein: CASSLGGAYNEQFF
V gene: TRBV28
clone size: once
J gene: TRBJ2-1
D gene: -

CDR3 DNA: TGTGCCAGTAGTCGAATCCGGGACAGGGCCTACAATGAGCAGTTCTTC
CDR3 protein: CASSRIRDRAYNEQFF
V gene: TRBV19
clone size: -
J gene: TRBJ2-1
D gene: TRBD1

CDR3 DNA: TGTGCCAGCAGGGGGACAGGGGCGGGGTATGGCTACACCTTC
CDR3 protein: CASRGTGAGYGYTF
V gene: TRBV6-5
clone size: once
J gene: TRBJ1-2
D gene: TRBD1

CDR3 DNA: TGTGCCAGCAGCCCGCCCGGGACAGCGACCTACGAGCAGTACTTC
CDR3 protein: CASSPPGTATYEQYF
V gene: TRBV7-9
clone size: once
J gene: TRBJ2-7
D gene: TRBD1

CDR3 DNA: TGTGCCAGCTCACCACGAGGGTCGGCTAATGAAAAACTGTTTTTT
CDR3 protein: CASSPRGSANEKLFF
V gene: TRBV18
clone size: -
J gene: TRBJ1-4
D gene: -

CDR3 DNA: TGTGCCAGCAGCCGGACAGGGGTCCCCTATGGCTACACCTTC
CDR3 protein: CASSRTGVPYGYTF
V gene: TRBV5-6
clone size: -
J gene: TRBJ1-2
D gene: TRBD1

CDR3 DNA: TGTGCCAGCAGCTTGGAGCGGGGGAATTTCGAGCAGTACTTC
CDR3 protein: CASSLERGNFEQYF
V gene: TRBV5-6
clone size: -
J gene: TRBJ2-7
D gene: TRBD2

CDR3 DNA: TGTGCCAGCTCACCCTCAGGGGACAATCAGCCCCAGCATTTT
CDR3 protein: CASSPSGDNQPQHF
V gene: TRBV18
clone size: -
J gene: TRBJ1-5
D gene: -

CDR3 DNA: TGTGCCAGCTCACCAGAGGTGGGGGGGACGAGAGACACCGGGGAGCTGTTTTTT
CDR3 protein: CASSPEVGGTRDTGELFF
V gene: TRBV18
clone size: -
J gene: TRBJ2-2
D gene: TRBD2

CDR3 DNA: TGTGCCACCAGTGATTCCGGGACAGGGGCCTATGGCTACACCTTC
CDR3 protein: CATSDSGTGAYGYTF
V gene: TRBV24-1
clone size: -
J gene: TRBJ1-2
D gene: TRBD1

CDR3 DNA: TGTGCCAGCAGCGGGGTTTTGGGACAGGGGCCGCTGACCGCCTACGAGCAGTACTTC
CDR3 protein: CASSGVLGQGPLTAYEQYF
V gene: TRBV5-4
clone size: -
J gene: TRBJ2-7
D gene: TRBD1

CDR3 DNA: TGTGCCAGCAGCTTAGACAGGGCTAACTATGGCTACACCTTC
CDR3 protein: CASSLDRANYGYTF
V gene: TRBV11-2
clone size: -
J gene: TRBJ1-2
D gene: -

CDR3 DNA: TGTGCCAGTAGTCCGACCAGGGTGTCCGGGGAGCTGTTTTTT
CDR3 protein: CASSPTRVSGELFF
V gene: TRBV19
clone size: -
J gene: TRBJ2-2
D gene: -

CDR3 DNA: TGTGCCAGCAGTGTACAGGGATTTGGGGAAAAACTGTTTTTT
CDR3 protein: CASSVQGFGEKLFF
V gene: TRBV25-1
clone size: -
J gene: TRBJ1-4
D gene: -

CDR3 DNA: TGTGCCAGTAGGGAGACGGACAGAGGAAACACCATATATTTT
CDR3 protein: CASRETDRGNTIYF
V gene: TRBV19
clone size: -
J gene: TRBJ1-3
D gene: -

CDR3 DNA: TGTGCCAGCAGTTTGAGGAATCAGCCCCAGCATTTT
CDR3 protein: CASSLRNQPQHF
V gene: TRBV6-2/TRBV6-3
clone size: few
J gene: TRBJ1-5
D gene: -

CDR3 DNA: TGTGCCAGCACTCAGACTTTGGGGCTCGAGCAGTACTTC
CDR3 protein: CASTQTLGLEQYF
V gene: TRBV28
clone size: -
J gene: TRBJ2-7
D gene: -

CDR3 DNA: TGTGCCAGCAGCTTACTACTACAGGGATATGGCTACACCTTC
CDR3 protein: CASSLLLQGYGYTF
V gene: TRBV5-6
clone size: -
J gene: TRBJ1-2
D gene: -

CDR3 DNA: TGTGCTAGCAGCTTACTTCAGGGGGCGGAGCTGTTTTTT
CDR3 protein: CASSLLQGAELFF
V gene: TRBV7-7
clone size: few
J gene: TRBJ2-2
D gene: TRBD1

CDR3 DNA: TGTGCTAGTGGCGGCAGGGCCCTAAACACTGAAGCTTTCTTT
CDR3 protein: CASGGRALNTEAFF
V gene: TRBV12-5
clone size: -
J gene: TRBJ1-1
D gene: -

CDR3 DNA: TGTGCCAGCAGCCTTAGTGGGGGGACTAGCGGGGTCTTGGAGACCCAGTACTTC
CDR3 protein: CASSLSGGTSGVLETQYF
V gene: TRBV7-9
clone size: -
J gene: TRBJ2-5
D gene: TRBD2

CDR3 DNA: TGTGCCAGCAGTTATGGGGGGGGATTTTACGGCTACACCTTC
CDR3 protein: CASSYGGGFYGYTF
V gene: TRBV11-2
clone size: -
J gene: TRBJ1-2
D gene: -